This TCR beta chain was retrieved from a study of T cell changes during pregnancy in multiple sclerosis. Measured with immunoSEQ multiplex PCR; TCRdb has only the in-frame clones, and not every one. Counted here are roughly 50,000 clones, approximately 90% occurring once; the ten biggest clones make up approximately 8%. V shed 4 bases and J 7 bases; nucleotides not matched to a gene: 5. Germline CDR1 and CDR2: ENHRY and SYGVKD. This CDR3 has 14 residues. This receptor was obtained from a female donor with multiple sclerosis, enrolled in a pregnancy study. The gene calls are TRBV10-3 and TRBJ2-1; 9 bases align to TRBD2. The starting material was CD8+ T cells from peripheral blood mononuclear cells, obtained in the second trimester of pregnancy. The CDR3 coding sequence is TGTGCCATCAGTGGCGGGGGGGGCCTAAATGAGCAGTTCTTC. This translates into CAISGGGGLNEQFF.